Shown below are 8 T cell receptor beta chains from a single sample sequenced in a study of blood T cell repertoires in COVID-19. The protocol was immunoSEQ multiplex PCR, while the TCRdb copy is restricted to in-frame clones and leaves out a portion. The sample shows under 250,000 clones, 92% of them seen only once. The sample comprised peripheral blood. The receptors originated from a man aged 30 to 45 with acute or convalescent COVID-19.

This clone appeared a single time. The chain couples TRBV10-3 to TRBJ1-3; a weak D match, TRBD1 (5 bases). CDR3 length equals 19 residues. The germline V and J ends were trimmed by 0 bases and 0 bases, with 18 bases remaining between them. Germline V gives CDR1 ENHRY, CDR2 SYGVKD. The CDR3: CAISESYYLGGRSGNTIYF. The CDR3 DNA reads as TGTGCCATCAGTGAGTCTTATTATTTGGGGGGTCGCTCTGGAAACACCATATATTTT.

The chain is built from TRBV20-1 and TRBJ2-4, with a possible D match to TRBD2 (5 bases). V lost 5 bases to trimming and J lost 8 bases, with 10 bases between them. The CDR3 is made up of 11 amino acids. Germline V gene data show CDR1 as DFQATT and CDR2 as SNEGSKA (reference sequence). The CDR3 region has the DNA TGCAGTGCTGGAGGCCGGGACATTCAGTACTTC. Amino acids: CSAGGRDIQYF.

The rearrangement links TRBV28 to TRBJ1-6, with no clear D. Per germline, CDR1 MDHEN and CDR2 SYDVKM. The germline V and J ends were trimmed by 8 bases and 10 bases, with 15 bases remaining between them. This CDR3 is built from 13 residues. In DNA form, the CDR3 reads TGTGCCAGCTATGAGGGAATAGGATCACCCCTCCACTTT. Protein product: CASYEGIGSPLHF.

The rearrangement links TRBV3-1 (or the pseudogene TRBV3-2) to TRBJ1-6; 11 bases agree with TRBD1. Looked up from germline, CDR1 is LGHDT and CDR2 is YNNKEL (reference sequence). The CDR3 sequence is 15 residues long. The J segment lost 9 bases and the V segment lost 2 bases, leaving 3 bases of the junction unmatched. CDR3 sequence: CASSQRGTGGSPLHF. The CDR3 nucleotides read TGTGCCAGCAGCCAAAGAGGGACAGGGGGTTCACCCCTCCACTTT.

This clone occurred once. Additional DNA sequences in this sample encode the identical CDR3. The chain recombines TRBV28 with TRBJ1-2; no clear D. This CDR3 comprises 12 residues. Germline CDR1 and CDR2: MDHEN and SYDVKM. The ends were cut back, 4 bases at V and 4 bases at J, with 7 bases in the middle. The CDR3 DNA follows: TGTGCCAGCAGTTCCGGTGGCTATGGCTACACCTTC. Translated: CASSSGGYGYTF.

In this sample, this clone turned up once. The V call is TRBV11-2, the J call TRBJ2-7; maybe TRBD2 (6 bases). In germline, CDR1 is SGHAT, CDR2 FQNNGV. Deletions cut 2 bases from V and 1 base from J, with 18 bases between. The CDR3 has 17 amino acids. The CDR3 nucleotides are TGTGCCAGCAGCTTAAAGGTTTGGCGGGGAGAGTCCTACGAGCAGTACTTC. Translating gives CASSLKVWRGESYEQYF. Variable domain in full (rest from reference TRBV11-2 and TRBJ2-7): EAGVAQSPRYKIIEKRQSVAFWCNPISGHATLYWYQQILGQGPKLLIQFQNNGVVDDSQLPKDRFSAERLKGVDSTLKIQPAKLEDSAVYLCASSLKVWRGESYEQYFGPGTRLTVT.

The genes are TRBV9 and TRBJ2-7; D is ambiguous. This CDR3 has 12 amino acids. Deletions cut 3 bases from V and 4 bases from J, with 8 bases between. Germline V gene data show CDR1 as SGDLS and CDR2 as YYNGEE. The CDR3 is CASSATQYEQYF. The CDR3 DNA reads as TGTGCCAGCAGCGCCACCCAGTACGAGCAGTACTTC.

V usage is TRBV11-3 and J usage is TRBJ2-1, with TRBD2 matching over 13 bases. The CDR3 spans 17 residues. Germline CDR1 and CDR2: SGHNT and YENEEA. The J segment lost 7 bases and the V segment lost 4 bases, leaving 10 bases of the junction unmatched. CDR3 amino acids: CASSYPRGLAGVNEQFF. The CDR3 nucleotides read TGTGCCAGCAGCTACCCCCGAGGACTAGCGGGAGTTAATGAGCAGTTCTTC.